The 7 T cell receptor beta chains below come from one sample, sequenced in a study of blood T cell repertoires in COVID-19. This table comes from immunoSEQ multiplex PCR, and its TCRdb copy is limited to in-frame clones, with some not included. The sample carries 250,000 or so clones, around 90% recorded once. Sequenced sample: PBMCs or T cells enriched from blood (not recorded which). The receptors come from a woman in her forties or fifties who had recovered from COVID-19.

This clone was found a few times. The chain links TRBV30 to TRBJ2-7; D gene uncertain. Germline V gene lookup returns CDR1 GTSNPN and CDR2 SVGIG (reference sequence). There are 14 residues in the CDR3. V was pared by 2 bases and J by 0 bases, with 11 bases between. CDR3 region: CAWSSDSGSYEQYF. In DNA form, the CDR3 reads TGTGCCTGGAGTTCCGACTCCGGCTCCTACGAGCAGTACTTC.

This chain joins TRBV5-1 and TRBJ2-5; D may be TRBD1 (6 bases). Trimming cost V 1 base and J 5 bases, with 15 bases left between them. Germline V gene sequence: CDR1 SGHRS, CDR2 YFSETQ. This CDR3 contains 15 residues. DNA of the CDR3: TGCGCCAGCAGCTTGCAGGGGACATATAGTGAGACCCAGTACTTC. It specifies CASSLQGTYSETQYF.

The chain uses TRBV6-5 and TRBJ1-3; D unresolved. Germline V gene data show CDR1 as MNHEY and CDR2 as SVGAGI. Trimming stripped 6 bases from V and 4 bases from J, with 13 bases between. The CDR3 totals 14 residues. The CDR3 DNA follows: TGTGCCAGCAGCCAGGACGGACTAGGAAACACCATATATTTT. It is translated as CASSQDGLGNTIYF.

The rearrangement joins TRBV3-1 (or the pseudogene TRBV3-2) to TRBJ1-1; no clear D. V was shortened by 1 base and J by 1 base, with 10 bases between the two germline ends. CDR3 length: 15 residues. The germline gives CDR1 LGHDT, CDR2 YNNKEL (reference sequence). In DNA, the CDR3 is TGTGCCAGCAGCCAAGTATCGGGGAAGAACACTGAAGCTTTCTTT. It is translated as CASSQVSGKNTEAFF.

This rearrangement joins TRBV2 to TRBJ1-1; 8 bases are a match to TRBD1. Germline V CDR1 and CDR2: SNHLY, FYNNEI. Trimming removed 6 bases from V and 1 base from J; junction bases left unmatched: 7. The CDR3 sequence is 15 residues long. CDR3 nucleotide sequence: TGTGCCAGCAGACCCCTGGACAGGGCGAACACTGAAGCTTTCTTT. Translating gives CASRPLDRANTEAFF.

This clone was observed once. The chain uses TRBV3-1 (or the pseudogene TRBV3-2) and TRBJ2-5, with 7 nucleotides matching TRBD1. The V and J ends lost 2 bases and 4 bases, in that order; junction bases with no gene match: 4. The CDR3 sequence is 14 residues long. The germline gives CDR1 LGHDT, CDR2 YNNKEL (reference sequence). As DNA, the CDR3 is TGTGCCAGCAGCCAATTCGACAGGGTAGAGACCCAGTACTTC. It is translated as CASSQFDRVETQYF.

The V call is TRBV5-1, the J call TRBJ2-1; 14 bases map to TRBD2. Germline CDR1 and CDR2: SGHRS and YFSETQ. The V and J ends lost 0 bases and 7 bases, in that order; junction bases with no gene match: 3. The CDR3 totals 16 residues. CDR3 loop: CASSLEGLAGVNEQFF. The CDR3 nucleotides read TGCGCCAGCAGCTTGGAGGGACTAGCGGGAGTTAATGAGCAGTTCTTC. The entire variable domain, with the rest obtained from reference TRBV5-1 and TRBJ2-1, is as follows: KAGVTQTPRYLIKTRGQQVTLSCSPISGHRSVSWYQQTPGQGLQFLFEYFSETQRNKGNFPGRFSGRQFSNSRSEMNVSTLELGDSALYLCASSLEGLAGVNEQFFGPGTRLTVL.